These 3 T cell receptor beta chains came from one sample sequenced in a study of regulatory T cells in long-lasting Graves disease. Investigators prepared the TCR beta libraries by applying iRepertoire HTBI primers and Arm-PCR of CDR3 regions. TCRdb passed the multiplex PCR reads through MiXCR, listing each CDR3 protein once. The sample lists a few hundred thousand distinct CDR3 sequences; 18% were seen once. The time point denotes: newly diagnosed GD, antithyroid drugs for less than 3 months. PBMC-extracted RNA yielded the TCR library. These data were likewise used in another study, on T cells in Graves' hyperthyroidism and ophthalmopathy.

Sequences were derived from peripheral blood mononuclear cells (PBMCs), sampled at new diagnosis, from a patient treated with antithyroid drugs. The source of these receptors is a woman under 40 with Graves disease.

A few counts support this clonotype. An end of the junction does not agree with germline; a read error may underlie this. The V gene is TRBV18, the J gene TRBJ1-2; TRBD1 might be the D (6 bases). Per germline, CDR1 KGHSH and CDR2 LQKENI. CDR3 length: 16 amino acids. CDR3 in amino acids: CASSPTRQDKNHGHTF. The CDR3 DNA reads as TGTGCCAGCTCACCAACGAGACAGGATAAGAACCATGGCCACACCTTC.

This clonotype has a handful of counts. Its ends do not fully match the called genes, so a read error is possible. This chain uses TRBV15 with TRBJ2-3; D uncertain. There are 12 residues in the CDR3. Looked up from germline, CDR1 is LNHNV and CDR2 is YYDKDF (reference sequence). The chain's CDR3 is CATSRDLWGKSF. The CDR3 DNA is TGTGCCACCAGCAGAGATCTCTGGGGAAAGAGCTTT.

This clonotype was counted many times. DNA for the CDR3: TGTGCCAGCACCCTTGGGACCTCGGGAGGCTACACCTTC. The encoded protein is CASTLGTSGGYTF. The chain employs TRBV12-3 or TRBV12-4 and TRBJ1-2; D perhaps matches TRBD1 (5 bases). V lost 7 bases, J lost 8 bases, and 17 bases lay in between. The CDR3 has 13 amino acids.